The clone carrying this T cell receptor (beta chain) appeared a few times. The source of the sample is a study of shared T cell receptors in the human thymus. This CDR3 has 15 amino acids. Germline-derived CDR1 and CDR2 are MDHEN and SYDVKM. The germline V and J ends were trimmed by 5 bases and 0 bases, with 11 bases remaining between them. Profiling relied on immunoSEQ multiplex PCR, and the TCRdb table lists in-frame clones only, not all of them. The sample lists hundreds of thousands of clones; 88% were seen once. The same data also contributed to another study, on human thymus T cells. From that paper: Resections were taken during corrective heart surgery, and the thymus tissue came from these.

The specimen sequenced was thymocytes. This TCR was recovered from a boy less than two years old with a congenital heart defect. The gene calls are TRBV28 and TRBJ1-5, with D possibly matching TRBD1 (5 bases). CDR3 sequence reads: CASSAVDISNQPQHF. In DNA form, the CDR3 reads TGTGCCAGCAGTGCCGTGGACATTAGCAATCAGCCCCAGCATTTT.